This T cell receptor beta chain stems from a study of shared clonotypes between healthy human individuals (dated by TCRdb to 2018 to 2021). Background for the entire study: The cohort included three men and two women between 18 and 49 years of age. Libraries were prepared and TCR repertoires were sequenced by different laboratories using diverse techniques, in order to increase sequencing depth and limit assay-specific biases. To estimate repertoire size and how much clonotypes are shared between individuals, the study performed deep sequencing of blood TCR repertoires from 4 to 6 healthy adults. For each donor, CD4 naive and CD4 memory were each run on three plates, CD8 naive on two plates, and CD8 memory on one plate. Between about 0.8 and 9 billion PBMCs per donor were obtained by leukapheresis. General findings and caveats noted by the study authors: Pairwise subsampling indicated that sequencing depth was expected to affect the degree of clonotype sharing among donors. Sampling was restricted to blood, and TCR repertoires in tissues likely differ from the TCR repertoires found in blood. Larger estimated clonotype richness was generally found for naive subsets than for memory subsets. The small number of donors limited the genetic and exposure-history diversity represented. Compared with non-shared clonotypes, clonotypes shared by all four sorted-subset donors had higher generation probabilities. Incomplete sequencing was indicated by rarefaction of sorted-subset datasets, despite the large sequencing depth. When a few donors were compared, the shared fraction of clonotypes was about 5% for naive CD4, around 3.5% for naive CD8, 2.3% for memory CD4, and roughly 0.43% for memory CD8.

The count of this clone is one. Its specific antigen is unknown. The sample holds no much larger clone one base away, and base qualities are not on file. Using the deep immunoSEQ assay, TCR CDR3 regions were amplified from genomic DNA by multiplex PCR. Extracted genomic DNA from each cell subset was distributed evenly across all wells of several immunoSEQ 96-well plates, and each plate was treated as a replicate. For sorted subsets, approximately 210 ng genomic DNA, equal to tens of thousands of T cell genomes, was loaded into each replicate PCR. Purified libraries were quantified with a Qubit 3.0 fluorometer, sized on a Bioanalyzer 2100, and re-quantified with the KAPA Library Quantification kit. Every immunoSEQ 96-well plate was sequenced on a dedicated single-read 150-cycle Illumina NextSeq 550 flow cell. The source study handled its data this way. Because the immunoSEQ output held only junctional sequences and lacked quality scores, the filtering could not match the filtering applied to full-length reads. To assign V/J genes and CDR3, sequences were annotated against IMGT germline references using PyIR, a Python wrapper for IgBLAST v1.9. Reads with weak V/J assignments (E-value above 1e-6), missing CDR3, stop codons, out-of-frame junctions, or ambiguous translated residues were removed. A V3J clonotype was defined by an identical inferred V gene, J gene, and CDR3 amino acid sequence. To compute the percentage overlap between repertoires, the number of shared unique clonotypes was divided by the size of the smaller repertoire. Repertoire richness was assessed with RTK rarefaction, the Chao1 estimator, and Recon v2.1 estimates of unobserved clonotypes. Generation probabilities were computed with OLGA for all TCRbeta clonotypes obtained by the gDNA method from several donors. In TCRdb, the immuneACCESS table is reduced to in-frame sequences with V and J assigned. These tables do not hold every clone; where another copy was compared, an unresolved V gene accounts for under half, and the others remain unexplained. Clonal size and the V and J genes are those of that table, whereas D and trimming came from the DNA. The sample records about 1.1 million clones, around 82% of which are singletons. The top ten constitute approximately 0.5% of the sample.

Trimming leaves V shorter by 4 bases and J shorter by 4 bases, with the junction holding 5 bases beyond the gene matches. Measured from the cysteine to the phenylalanine, the CDR3 is 14 residues long. Only the CDR3 DNA stays, 42 bases, in frame from base 1. Via the germline V gene, CDR1 is SNHLY and CDR2 FYNNEI. The donors were healthy, HIV-negative adults with no recently reported acute infections or vaccinations. Every donor was a Caucasian adult living in Nashville, Tennessee, USA. Magnetic negative selection was used to enrich CD4+ T cells, after which naive cells were positively selected on CD45RA and the negative fraction became the memory subset. Blood was obtained by leukapheresis, after which PBMCs were separated by Ficoll-Histopaque density gradient centrifugation and cryopreserved in liquid nitrogen vapor phase. Analytical flow cytometry was used to check the purity and quantity of every magnetically sorted T cell population. Genomic DNA was isolated from every sorted fraction and measured by UV absorbance on a Nanodrop 2000c.

The V gene is TRBV2 and the J gene is TRBJ2-7; 9 central nucleotides agree with TRBD1. The origin of this receptor is a man aged 18 to 29 in good health. Some clones in this sample may be carry-over from other donors' samples. The specimen sequenced was memory CD4+ T cells from PBMCs. According to the study, the label for this sample's cell subset or site signals: CD45RA-negative fraction. The CDR3: CASSGRGQGYEQYF. In nucleotides, the sequence is TGTGCCAGCAGTGGTCGAGGACAGGGGTACGAGCAGTACTTC. The CDR3 plus the reference TRBV2 and TRBJ2-7 genes for the other parts give the full variable domain: EPEVTQTPSHQVTQMGQEVILRCVPISNHLYFYWYRQILGQKVEFLVSFYNNEISEKSEIFDDQFSVERPDGSNFTLKIRSTKLEDSAMYFCASSGRGQGYEQYFGPGTRLTVT.